The source of this T cell receptor beta chain is a study of blood T cell repertoires in COVID-19. Study context: COVID-19 samples from acute and convalescent phases originated in the United States, Italy and Spain. PBMCs, B-cell-depleted T cells, or T cells provided the cDNA or gDNA that made up the material.

Assay: immunoSEQ multiplex PCR; the TCRdb copy retains only in-frame clones and omits some. The sample has 60,000 to 70,000 clones; 86% are singletons. There are 13 residues in the CDR3. From germline, CDR1 is SEHNR and CDR2 FQNEAQ (reference sequence). The trim removed 5 bases at V and 9 bases at J, leaving 6 bases unmatched. This sequence was found in a man between 50 and 59 years old with active COVID-19. The V and J genes are TRBV7-9 and TRBJ2-1; the match to TRBD1 covers 8 bases. Material for sequencing was peripheral blood. CDR3 nucleotides: TGTGCCAGCAGCCCGGACAGGGCGGGTGAGCAGTTCTTC. It encodes CASSPDRAGEQFF. Complete variable domain (other parts from reference TRBV7-9 and TRBJ2-1): DTGVSQNPRHKITKRGQNVTFRCDPISEHNRLYWYRQTLGQGPEFLTYFQNEAQLEKSRLLSDRFSAERPKGSFSTLEIQRTEQGDSAMYLCASSPDRAGEQFFGPGTRLTVL.